Presented here are 8 T cell receptor beta chains from one specimen sequenced in a study of T cells in Graves' hyperthyroidism and ophthalmopathy. Template material for amplifying TCR beta CDR3 regions consisted of RNA transcripts. The TCR CDR3 was amplified in a first-round RT-PCR using the HTBI primer set. MiXCR, applied by TCRdb to the multiplex PCR reads, yields one record per CDR3 protein. The sample contains 490,000 or so distinct CDR3 sequences, 40% to 50% of which appear only once. Specimen: peripheral blood or thyroid tissue (not recorded which). The receptor source for this set is an adult woman with Graves' disease, either hyperthyroidism or ophthalmopathy (not recorded which).

This clonotype was detected ten times or more. The chain uses TRBV7-8 and TRBJ1-1; D uncertain. CDR1 is SGHVS and CDR2 is FQNEAQ in the germline V gene. The ends were cut back, 0 bases at V and 4 bases at J, with 9 bases in the middle. The CDR3 runs to 14 residues. The CDR3 nucleotides read TGTGCCAGCAGCTTAGCAGGGAAGGGCACTGAAGCTTTCTTT. Protein sequence: CASSLAGKGTEAFF.

The V and J genes are TRBV2 and TRBJ1-3; D ambiguous. V gave up 7 bases and J gave up 6 bases, with 13 bases separating them. CDR1 and CDR2 (germline): SNHLY, FYNNEI. The length of the CDR3 is 13 residues. Here the CDR3 DNA reads TGTGCCAGCACCCTACCGAACGAAAACACCATATATTTT. It translates to CASTLPNENTIYF. The entire variable domain, with the rest obtained from reference TRBV2 and TRBJ1-3, is as follows: EPEVTQTPSHQVTQMGQEVILRCVPISNHLYFYWYRQILGQKVEFLVSFYNNEISEKSEIFDDQFSVERPDGSNFTLKIRSTKLEDSAMYFCASTLPNENTIYFGEGSWLTVV.

The chain has TRBV6-5 and TRBJ1-1; D ambiguous. In germline, CDR1 is MNHEY, CDR2 SVGAGI. The germline V and J ends were trimmed by 6 bases and 2 bases, with 13 bases remaining between them. The CDR3 length is 14 residues. The CDR3 DNA reads as TGTGCCAGCAGCCCAAATGCCAAAAACACTGAAGCTTTCTTT. Its protein is CASSPNAKNTEAFF.

CDR3 DNA sequence: TGTGCCAGCAGCCCCGGGACAGGGGCACGCTACACCTTC. It encodes CASSPGTGARYTF. This rearrangement joins TRBV7-9 to TRBJ1-2; the match to TRBD1 covers 10 bases. The germline V gene has CDR1 SEHNR and CDR2 FQNEAQ (reference sequence). V trimming: 5 bases; J trimming: 9 bases; junction bases outside the gene matches: 6. The CDR3 has 13 residues.

This clonotype was observed at least ten times. The genes are TRBV7-6 and TRBJ1-1, with a possible D match to TRBD1 (6 bases). The CDR3 extends over 16 amino acids. Germline CDR1 is SGHVS and CDR2 is FNYEAQ. V lost 0 bases and J 3 bases, leaving 14 bases between the germline ends. The CDR3 spells CASSLAPRRGDTEAFF. The CDR3 nucleotides read TGTGCCAGCAGCTTAGCCCCCCGCAGGGGAGACACTGAAGCTTTCTTT.

This clonotype was observed at least ten times. The chain combines TRBV24-1 with TRBJ1-3; 7 nucleotides match TRBD1. The CDR3 spans 20 residues. The germline CDR1 and CDR2 sequences are KGHDR and SFDVKD. J gave up 0 bases and V 0 bases, and 13 bases lay outside the gene matches. The CDR3: CATSDLQRCQDRRSGNTIYF. Here the CDR3 DNA reads TGTGCCACCAGTGATTTGCAGAGGTGTCAGGACAGGCGCTCTGGAAACACCATATATTTT.

CDR3 loop: CASSQQGMANYGYTF. The DNA for the CDR3 is TGTGCCAGCAGCCAACAGGGAATGGCTAACTATGGCTACACCTTC. This rearrangement joins TRBV25-1 to TRBJ1-2, with D possibly matching TRBD1 (6 bases). V lost 6 bases, J lost 0 bases, and 14 bases lay in between. Germline V gives CDR1 MGHDK, CDR2 SYGVNS. The CDR3 totals 15 residues.

This chain uses TRBV7-7 with TRBJ2-5, with D maybe TRBD2 (7 bases). The CDR3 spans 13 residues. Germline values: CDR1 SSHAT, CDR2 FNYEAQ (reference sequence). The CDR3 region has the DNA TGTGCTAGAGCGGCGGGGGCGTGGGAGACCCAGTACTTC. Amino acids: CARAAGAWETQYF. Looking up the rest from reference TRBV7-7 and TRBJ2-5 gives the full variable domain: GAGVSQSPRYKVTKRGQDVTLRCDPISSHATLYWYQQALGQGPEFLTYFNYEAQPDKSGLPSDRFSAERPEGSISTLTIQRTEQRDSAMYRCARAAGAWETQYFGPGTRLLVL.